These 13 T cell receptor beta chains came from one sample sequenced in a study of neurological immune-mediated disorders. TCRdb analysed the 5' RACE reads with MiXCR anew, one entry per CDR3 protein. The sample yields approximately 70,000 distinct CDR3 sequences, about 9.4% seen once. The time point here: longitudinal time-point 1 (baseline). The sample consisted of PBMCs. The origin of the receptors is a man aged 25-40 years in good health.

In this sample, this clonotype is medium-sized (0.01 to 0.1%). V usage is TRBV20-1 and J usage is TRBJ2-2; 12 bases match TRBD2. There are 18 residues in the CDR3. CDR1 is DFQATT, CDR2 SNEGSKA, per germline (reference sequence). J lost 0 bases, V lost 3 bases, and 8 bases had no gene match. For the CDR3, the DNA is TGCAGTGCTAGTCCACGGACTAGCGGGATACCGAACACCGGGGAGCTGTTTTTT. Protein sequence: CSASPRTSGIPNTGELFF.

This clonotype was picked up many times. The rearrangement uses TRBV28 and TRBJ2-1; no definite D call. V was cut by 2 bases and J by 7 bases, with 12 bases left in between. This CDR3 contains 14 residues. From germline, CDR1 is MDHEN and CDR2 SYDVKM. The CDR3 sequence is CASSLTSEVNEQFF. The CDR3 DNA reads as TGTGCCAGCAGTTTAACGTCAGAAGTTAATGAGCAGTTCTTC.

This clonotype was recorded many times. The V and J genes are TRBV20-1 and TRBJ2-5; maybe TRBD2 (5 bases). V gave up 3 bases and J gave up 7 bases, with 15 bases separating them. Germline V gene data show CDR1 as DFQATT and CDR2 as SNEGSKA (reference sequence). This CDR3 has 13 residues. The CDR3 sequence: CSASPEAVGTQYF. CDR3 in DNA: TGCAGTGCTAGCCCAGAAGCGGTAGGGACCCAGTACTTC.

This clonotype was recorded many times. V gene TRBV7-9 combines with J gene TRBJ2-7, with D hard to call. The CDR3 is made up of 12 amino acids. Germline CDR1 SEHNR, CDR2 FQNEAQ (reference sequence). The V end lost 6 bases, the J end lost 4 bases, and 10 bases lay between the germline ends. The CDR3 is CASSTARYEQYF. DNA for the CDR3: TGTGCCAGCAGTACTGCCAGATACGAGCAGTACTTC. Complete variable domain (other parts from reference TRBV7-9 and TRBJ2-7): DTGVSQNPRHKITKRGQNVTFRCDPISEHNRLYWYRQTLGQGPEFLTYFQNEAQLEKSRLLSDRFSAERPKGSFSTLEIQRTEQGDSAMYLCASSTARYEQYFGPGTRLTVT.

This clonotype occurred many times. The V gene is TRBV18, the J gene TRBJ2-1; the D is unclear. The germline CDR1 and CDR2 sequences are KGHSH and LQKENI. With 3 bases removed from V and 10 bases from J, the gap between germline ends came to 16 bases. This CDR3 spans 14 amino acids. Written as DNA, the CDR3 is TGTGCCAGCTCACCGCCCCGCGTGGCCATCGAGCAGTTCTTC. Translating it yields CASSPPRVAIEQFF.

This clonotype was found many times. The CDR3 spells CASSSRVGTGVYEQYF. Written as DNA, the CDR3 is TGTGCCAGCAGTTCTAGGGTCGGGACAGGGGTCTACGAGCAGTACTTC. This chain joins TRBV12-3 or TRBV12-4 and TRBJ2-7; 10 bases align to TRBD1. CDR3 length: 16 residues. With 4 bases clipped from V and 3 bases from J, the junction kept 9 bases outside the gene matches.

This clonotype has ten or more counts. This rearrangement joins TRBV27 to TRBJ2-1, with D perhaps matching TRBD2 (6 bases). Per germline, CDR1 MNHEY and CDR2 SMNVEV (reference sequence). The CDR3 runs 17 residues. Trimming took off 8 bases at V and 2 bases at J, with 22 bases between the two ends. In DNA form, the CDR3 reads TGTGCCAGCTCGGCCGGAACACTAGCTGCTACCTACAATGAGCAGTTCTTC. Protein sequence: CASSAGTLAATYNEQFF.

V usage is TRBV5-1 and J usage is TRBJ2-7, with 9 bases identical to TRBD1. The CDR3 extends over 14 amino acids. Germline assignment: CDR1 SGHRS and CDR2 YFSETQ. V lost 3 bases and J lost 7; bases outside the gene matches: 8. The CDR3 nucleotides read TGCGCCAGCAGCTCGGGGACAGGGACTTTGGAGCAGTACTTC. This encodes CASSSGTGTLEQYF.

This clonotype appeared many times. The chain links TRBV18 to TRBJ1-5, with D uncertain. V was shortened by 3 bases and J by 5 bases, with 14 bases between the two germline ends. CDR3 size: 15 residues. The germline gives CDR1 KGHSH, CDR2 LQKENI. This chain's CDR3 is CASSPGFLSDQPQHF. The CDR3 DNA reads as TGTGCCAGCTCACCGGGATTCTTAAGCGATCAGCCCCAGCATTTT. Full variable domain (remainder filled in from reference TRBV18 and TRBJ1-5): NAGVMQNPRHLVRRRGQEARLRCSPMKGHSHVYWYRQLPEEGLKFMVYLQKENIIDESGMPKERFSAEFPKEGPSILRIQQVVRGDSAAYFCASSPGFLSDQPQHFGDGTRLSIL.

This clonotype was counted ten times or more. The CDR3 loop reads CSARIPSGQGFVDTGELFF. In nucleotides, the CDR3 is TGCAGTGCTAGAATCCCTTCGGGACAGGGCTTTGTAGACACCGGGGAGCTGTTTTTT. The V gene is TRBV20-1, the J gene TRBJ2-2; 9 nucleotides align to TRBD1. Germline CDR1 reads DFQATT; CDR2 reads SNEGSKA (reference sequence). The CDR3 has 19 amino acids. Unmatched junction bases numbered 16, after V lost 2 bases and J lost 3 bases.

In its sample, this clonotype was seen a few times. This CDR3 is CASSQEGQGGLKLFF. In DNA, the CDR3 is TGCGCCAGCAGCCAAGAAGGACAGGGTGGGCTGAAACTGTTTTTT. V usage is TRBV4-1 and J usage is TRBJ1-4; 8 nucleotides agree with TRBD1. This CDR3 is 15 amino acids long. Germline lookup yields CDR1 MGHRA and CDR2 YSYEKL. V lost 0 bases and J lost 11; bases outside the gene matches: 8.

This clonotype was recorded at least ten times. The V gene is TRBV20-1, the J gene TRBJ2-1, with D possibly TRBD1 on 5 matching bases. Germline V gene lookup returns CDR1 DFQATT and CDR2 SNEGSKA (reference sequence). This CDR3 has 14 residues. Trimming removed 6 bases from V and 6 bases from J, with 18 bases in between. This CDR3 reads CSAMPDIDSNEQFF. The CDR3 DNA is TGCAGTGCGATGCCGGACATCGACTCCAATGAGCAGTTCTTC.

This clonotype was seen many times. The rearrangement uses TRBV30 and TRBJ1-1; D remains ambiguous. The germline V gene has CDR1 GTSNPN and CDR2 SVGIG (reference sequence). The CDR3 has 12 amino acids. Trimming shortened V by 0 bases and J by 7 bases, and 9 bases separated the two germline ends. The CDR3, as DNA: TGTGCCTGGAGTGTAGGTGTTAGTGAAGCTTTCTTT. This gives the protein CAWSVGVSEAFF.